This T cell receptor beta chain was identified during a study of T cells after yellow fever vaccination. Whole-study context: Fractions low in cell number were prepared with SMART-Seq v4 Ultra Low Input.

With respect to this clonotype: Its cognate antigen is unknown.

Points from the study as a whole: Contaminants from the bulk population, in the form of abundant clonotypes, could be found in FACS-sorted repertoires. A large majority of primary-vaccination clones showed up again after the booster (just under 97% CD4, around 90% CD8).

CDR1 is SGHVS, CDR2 FNYEAQ, per germline. With 5 bases removed from V and 1 base from J, the gap between germline ends came to 9 bases. The CDR3 is made up of 13 amino acids. Synthesis of TCR cDNA relied on 5'RACE template switching, which attached a universal primer site and UMIs. MiXCR was run by TCRdb on the 5' RACE reads, yielding one entry per CDR3 protein. The profile shows 510,000 or so distinct CDR3 sequences, roughly 19% of them singletons. The starting material was PBMCs, obtained 15 days after the yellow fever booster vaccination. The TCR comes from a young man who received the YFV17D yellow fever vaccine. This sequence joins TRBV7-6 and TRBJ2-7; D is possibly TRBD1 (5 bases). The DNA of the CDR3 is TGTGCCAGCAGCCAGACAGATTCCTACGAGCAGTACTTC. This encodes CASSQTDSYEQYF.